The T cell receptor beta chain described here comes from a study of OX40 agonist ivuxolimab in advanced cancers. Study as a whole: At 0.01 to 10 mg/kg, ivuxolimab was administered intravenously to patients every 2 weeks. Dose-escalation patients were diagnosed with hepatocellular carcinoma, melanoma, renal cell cancer or head and neck cancer.

Trimming took off 6 bases at V and 0 bases at J, with 6 bases between the two ends. The CDR3 length is 12 residues. Germline assignment: CDR1 MNHNY and CDR2 SVGAGI (reference sequence). As to this clone: Antigen specificity is unknown.

The assay was immunoSEQ multiplex PCR, and TCRdb's table has in-frame clones only and misses some. The sample carries roughly 73,000 clones, 65% to 85% recorded once. Notes on the study in general: The study observed clonal expansion of CD4+ and CD8+ blood T cells by week 6 at 0.1 to 3.0 mg/kg. On average, CD8+ T cells had more expanded clones than CD4+.

The material sequenced was CD4+ or CD8+ T cells sorted from blood, taken in a trial of the OX40 agonist ivuxolimab. J is TRBJ2-7 and V is TRBV6-6, with a weak D call TRBD1 (5 bases). The clonotype was recovered from an adult with an advanced solid tumor such as melanoma, head and neck, liver or kidney cancer. DNA for the CDR3: TGTGCCAGCAGGACAGTCTCCTACGAGCAGTACTTC. It translates to CASRTVSYEQYF.